The 25 T cell receptor beta chains presented below share a single source sample, sequenced in a study of blood T cell repertoires in COVID-19. Using immunoSEQ multiplex PCR, the repertoire was profiled, and TCRdb retains in-frame clones only, with some absent. Altogether some 220,000 clones are present, approximately 84% being singletons, with the ten largest covering 3.5% to 4.5%. The sequencing sample was made of peripheral blood. The receptors derive from a man over 45 with acute or convalescent COVID-19.

The chain joins TRBV15 to TRBJ2-7, with a weak D call TRBD1 (5 bases). Germline CDR1 reads LNHNV; CDR2 reads YYDKDF (reference sequence). There are 18 residues in the CDR3. V was pared by 0 bases and J by 5 bases, with 23 bases between. The CDR3 nucleotides are TGTGCCACCAGCAGAGATAGGGTCGGTGTAGGGGTTGGAAACGAGCAGTACTTC. Translation gives CATSRDRVGVGVGNEQYF.

This clone was seen only a few times. This same CDR3 is encoded by further DNA sequences in the sample. This chain joins TRBV7-9 and TRBJ1-1; D unresolved. The CDR3 runs to 12 residues. Germline V CDR1 and CDR2: SEHNR, FQNEAQ (reference sequence). The germline V and J ends were trimmed by 3 bases and 2 bases, with 4 bases remaining between them. CDR3 bases: TGTGCCAGCAGCTTTGGCAACACTGAAGCTTTCTTT. It yields the protein CASSFGNTEAFF.

CDR3 nucleotides: TGTGCCAGCAGCTTAGAGACAAGGCTCTACGAGCAGTACTTC. As protein: CASSLETRLYEQYF. The V and J genes are TRBV7-8 and TRBJ2-7; D is unclear. This CDR3 contains 14 residues. V lost 1 base, J lost 3 bases, and 10 bases lay in between. Germline values: CDR1 SGHVS, CDR2 FQNEAQ.

V is TRBV19 and J is TRBJ1-1, with a possible D match to TRBD1 (5 bases). CDR1 and CDR2 (germline): LNHDA, SQIVND (reference sequence). This CDR3 comprises 16 residues. The V and J ends lost 2 bases and 1 base respectively, with 14 bases between them. CDR3 sequence reads: CASSIYWGSSNTEAFF. In nucleotides, the CDR3 is TGTGCCAGTAGTATATACTGGGGCAGCTCGAACACTGAAGCTTTCTTT.

This clone is a singleton in its sample. The chain combines TRBV29-1 with TRBJ2-3; weak D call: TRBD1 (5 bases). The length of the CDR3 is 15 residues. Germline assignment: CDR1 SQVTM and CDR2 ANQGSEA. V lost 4 bases and J lost 1, with 15 bases in between. CDR3 sequence: CSVGLLGVGTDTQYF. CDR3 DNA sequence: TGCAGCGTTGGCTTGCTAGGGGTCGGCACAGATACGCAGTATTTT.

This clone has a handful of counts. The rearrangement links TRBV13 to TRBJ1-6; TRBD1 aligns across 10 bases. CDR1 PRHDT and CDR2 FYEKMQ come from the germline V gene (reference sequence). This CDR3 spans 16 amino acids. J was trimmed by 6 bases and V by 2 bases; bases with no gene match: 4. In nucleotides, the CDR3 is TGTGCCAGCAGCTTAAGACAGGGGGCTTTTAATTCACCCCTCCACTTT. It specifies CASSLRQGAFNSPLHF.

J is TRBJ1-2 and V is TRBV5-6, with D unresolved. Per the germline V gene, CDR1 is SGHDT and CDR2 is YYEEEE. V was shortened by 4 bases and J by 2 bases, with 6 bases between the two germline ends. The length of the CDR3 is 12 residues. The DNA of the CDR3 is TGTGCCAGCAGCCTAACCAACTATGGCTACACCTTC. This encodes CASSLTNYGYTF.

V is TRBV30 and J is TRBJ2-1; 9 bases line up with TRBD2. CDR3 length: 16 amino acids. Per germline, CDR1 GTSNPN and CDR2 SVGIG (reference sequence). The V and J ends lost 0 bases and 0 bases, in that order; junction bases with no gene match: 3. CDR3 region: CAWSVLAGSSYNEQFF. Here the CDR3 DNA reads TGTGCCTGGAGTGTTCTAGCGGGGAGCTCCTACAATGAGCAGTTCTTC.

J is TRBJ2-5 and V is TRBV5-1; the match to TRBD1 covers 10 bases. This CDR3 spans 19 amino acids. The trim removed 0 bases at V and 1 base at J, leaving 12 bases unmatched. From germline, CDR1 is SGHRS and CDR2 YFSETQ. CDR3 nucleotide sequence: TGCGCCAGCAGCTTGGGACAGGGGGCCCCACCCGGCGTCCAAGAGACCCAGTACTTC. Its protein is CASSLGQGAPPGVQETQYF.

The rearrangement joins TRBV6-5 to TRBJ1-6; 8 bases align to TRBD1. With V trimmed by 6 bases and J by 6 bases, 7 bases remained unmatched. The germline V gene encodes CDR1 MNHEY and CDR2 SVGAGI. The CDR3 length is 15 residues. The CDR3 loop reads CASSATGDSNSPLHF. CDR3 DNA sequence: TGTGCCAGCAGCGCGACAGGGGACAGTAATTCACCCCTCCACTTT.

The chain recombines TRBV9 with TRBJ2-3; 9 bases agree with TRBD2. Trimming removed 0 bases from V and 1 base from J; junction bases left unmatched: 6. CDR1 SGDLS and CDR2 YYNGEE come from the germline V gene. There are 17 residues in the CDR3. Here the CDR3 DNA reads TGTGCCAGCAGCGTAGATATGATAGCGGGAGGCACAGATACGCAGTATTTT. Protein sequence: CASSVDMIAGGTDTQYF. Supplemented by reference TRBV9 and TRBJ2-3, the full variable domain reads DSGVTQTPKHLITATGQRVTLRCSPRSGDLSVYWYQQSLDQGLQFLIQYYNGEERAKGNILERFSAQQFPDLHSELNLSSLELGDSALYFCASSVDMIAGGTDTQYFGPGTRLTVL.

V gene TRBV2 combines with J gene TRBJ2-1; 10 nucleotides align to TRBD2. The CDR3 runs to 16 residues. V lost 3 bases and J lost 5; bases outside the gene matches: 7. Germline CDR1 SNHLY, CDR2 FYNNEI. The CDR3 loop reads CASSDFGLAGDNEQFF. CDR3 in DNA: TGTGCCAGCAGTGATTTTGGCCTAGCGGGGGACAATGAGCAGTTCTTC. The full variable domain, completed using reference TRBV2 and TRBJ2-1, is EPEVTQTPSHQVTQMGQEVILRCVPISNHLYFYWYRQILGQKVEFLVSFYNNEISEKSEIFDDQFSVERPDGSNFTLKIRSTKLEDSAMYFCASSDFGLAGDNEQFFGPGTRLTVL.

J is TRBJ2-5 and V is TRBV7-6; D is perhaps TRBD1 (6 bases). Trimming took 2 bases from V and 2 from J, leaving 9 bases between them. Germline V lookup: CDR1 SGHVS, CDR2 FNYEAQ. This CDR3 is 14 amino acids long. The CDR3 loop reads CASSLIQGQETQYF. DNA of the CDR3: TGTGCCAGCAGCTTAATACAGGGTCAAGAGACCCAGTACTTC.

This chain joins TRBV7-9 and TRBJ1-1, with D possibly being TRBD1 (5 bases). Trimming removed 3 bases from V and 1 base from J, with 9 bases in between. The CDR3 contains 14 residues. Germline CDR1 SEHNR, CDR2 FQNEAQ (reference sequence). CDR3 sequence: CASSFDRGNTEAFF. In DNA form, the CDR3 reads TGTGCCAGCAGCTTCGACAGAGGGAACACTGAAGCTTTCTTT.

The chain couples TRBV6-5 to TRBJ1-1; a weak D match, TRBD1 (6 bases). The ends were cut back, 6 bases at V and 2 bases at J, with 10 bases in the middle. CDR1 MNHEY and CDR2 SVGAGI come from the germline V gene. The CDR3 loop spans 13 amino acids. The DNA for the CDR3 is TGTGCCAGCAGCCGACAGGTTAACACTGAAGCTTTCTTT. It codes for CASSRQVNTEAFF.

The J gene is TRBJ1-6, the V gene TRBV6-1, with no clear D. This CDR3 is built from 15 residues. Germline V gene sequence: CDR1 MNHNS, CDR2 SASEGT. V was trimmed by 1 base and J by 8 bases, leaving 12 bases between them. CDR3 region: CASSEEVERYSPLHF. The CDR3 region has the DNA TGTGCCAGCAGTGAAGAGGTGGAGCGATATTCACCCCTCCACTTT.

V usage is TRBV3-1 (or the pseudogene TRBV3-2) and J usage is TRBJ2-3, with D perhaps matching TRBD2 (5 bases). Germline loops: CDR1 LGHDT, CDR2 YNNKEL (reference sequence). V lost 5 bases, J lost 0 bases, and 12 bases lay in between. The CDR3 sequence is 15 residues long. CDR3 DNA sequence: TGTGCCAGCAGCTCAGCGGCCGACAGCACAGATACGCAGTATTTT. Its protein product is CASSSAADSTDTQYF.

The CDR3 here is CAWSGQGARNSPLHF. The CDR3 DNA follows: TGTGCCTGGAGCGGACAGGGGGCTCGCAATTCACCCCTCCACTTT. J is TRBJ1-6 and V is TRBV30; 11 bases agree with TRBD1. The germline gives CDR1 GTSNPN, CDR2 SVGIG (reference sequence). Losses at the gene ends were 3 bases for V and 7 bases for J; bases not matched to a gene: 5. CDR3 length: 15 residues.

The gene calls are TRBV29-1 and TRBJ1-1; D gene unclear. CDR3 length: 10 residues. Germline CDR1 is SQVTM and CDR2 is ANQGSEA. V gave up 6 bases and J gave up 7 bases, with 9 bases separating them. CDR3 region: CSVRWSEAFF. In DNA, the CDR3 is TGCAGCGTGAGATGGAGTGAAGCTTTCTTT.

The chain combines TRBV10-1 with TRBJ2-5, with a possible D match to TRBD2 (6 bases). The CDR3 spans 15 residues. The germline CDR1 and CDR2 sequences are WNHNN and SYGVQD (reference sequence). V shed 2 bases and J shed 6 bases, with 16 bases lying between them. CDR3: CASSELVGGRKTQYF. CDR3 DNA: TGCGCCAGCAGTGAGCTCGTGGGGGGTCGGAAGACCCAGTACTTC.

V usage is TRBV7-9 and J usage is TRBJ1-4; D gene uncertain. The CDR3 extends over 12 amino acids. The germline gives CDR1 SEHNR, CDR2 FQNEAQ (reference sequence). V gave up 7 bases and J gave up 7 bases, with 10 bases separating them. The CDR3 here is CASTHPGEKLFF. The DNA of the CDR3 is TGTGCCAGCACCCACCCGGGTGAAAAACTGTTTTTT. Looking up the rest from reference TRBV7-9 and TRBJ1-4 gives the full variable domain: DTGVSQNPRHKITKRGQNVTFRCDPISEHNRLYWYRQTLGQGPEFLTYFQNEAQLEKSRLLSDRFSAERPKGSFSTLEIQRTEQGDSAMYLCASTHPGEKLFFGSGTQLSVL.

The V and J genes are TRBV5-1 and TRBJ1-5; a weak D match, TRBD1 (5 bases). CDR1 is SGHRS, CDR2 YFSETQ, per germline. Trimming shortened V by 7 bases and J by 5 bases, and 19 bases separated the two germline ends. The CDR3 loop spans 15 amino acids. This CDR3 reads CASSPRGGADQPQHF. For the CDR3, the DNA is TGCGCCAGCTCCCCGAGGGGAGGAGCAGATCAGCCCCAGCATTTT.

The V and J genes are TRBV27 and TRBJ2-2, with D possibly being TRBD2 (5 bases). Germline V gene sequence: CDR1 MNHEY, CDR2 SMNVEV (reference sequence). The CDR3 runs to 16 residues. Trimming took 5 bases from V and 6 from J, leaving 19 bases between them. The DNA of the CDR3 is TGTGCCAGCAGTCCCTCTAGCCTCGTAGACCCCGGGGAGCTGTTTTTT. This codes for CASSPSSLVDPGELFF.

The V gene is TRBV11-2, the J gene TRBJ2-7, with TRBD2 identical over 11 bases. This CDR3 is built from 15 residues. Germline V gene lookup returns CDR1 SGHAT and CDR2 FQNNGV. V dropped 1 base and J dropped 3; count of bases not matched to a gene: 2. The CDR3 DNA is TGTGCCAGCAGCTTAGGTAGCGGGAGGGTCTACGAGCAGTACTTC. It translates to CASSLGSGRVYEQYF.

The rearrangement uses TRBV28 and TRBJ2-3, with 10 bases that match TRBD2. Germline loops: CDR1 MDHEN, CDR2 SYDVKM. The ends lost 9 bases at V and 5 bases at J; junction bases unmatched: 5. CDR3 size: 13 residues. CDR3 residues: CASLAGGKDTQYF. The CDR3 DNA follows: TGTGCCAGTTTAGCGGGAGGAAAAGATACGCAGTATTTT.